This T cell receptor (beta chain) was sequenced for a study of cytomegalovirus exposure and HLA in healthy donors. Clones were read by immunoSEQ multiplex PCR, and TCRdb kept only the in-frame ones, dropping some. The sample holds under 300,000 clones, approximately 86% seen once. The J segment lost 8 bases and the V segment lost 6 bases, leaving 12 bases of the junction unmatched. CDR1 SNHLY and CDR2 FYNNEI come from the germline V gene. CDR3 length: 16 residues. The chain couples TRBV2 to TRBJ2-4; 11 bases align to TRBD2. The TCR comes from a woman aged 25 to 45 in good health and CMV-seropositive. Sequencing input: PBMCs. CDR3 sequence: CASSTGTSGGGDIQYF. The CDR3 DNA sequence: TGTGCCAGCAGCACCGGGACTAGCGGCGGGGGAGACATTCAGTACTTC.